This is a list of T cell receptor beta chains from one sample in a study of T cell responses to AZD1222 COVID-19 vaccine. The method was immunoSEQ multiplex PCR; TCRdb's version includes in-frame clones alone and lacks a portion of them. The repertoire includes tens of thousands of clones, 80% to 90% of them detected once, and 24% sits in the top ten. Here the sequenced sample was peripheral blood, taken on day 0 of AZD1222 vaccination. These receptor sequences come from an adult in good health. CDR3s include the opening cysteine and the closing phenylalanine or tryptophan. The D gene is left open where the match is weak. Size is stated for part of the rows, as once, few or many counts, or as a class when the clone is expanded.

cdr3_aa: CASSLEGGYTF; cdr3_nt: TGCGCCAGCAGCTTGGAGGGAGGCTACACCTTC; cdr3_length: 11; clone_size: .; v_call: TRBV5-1; j_call: TRBJ1-2; d_call: .
cdr3_aa: CAWSVGLGQPQHF; cdr3_nt: TGTGCCTGGAGTGTAGGGTTAGGCCAGCCCCAGCATTTT; cdr3_length: 13; clone_size: once; v_call: TRBV30; j_call: TRBJ1-5; d_call: .
cdr3_aa: CASSAPGRETQYF; cdr3_nt: TGTGCCAGCAGTGCTCCAGGGAGAGAGACCCAGTACTTC; cdr3_length: 13; clone_size: .; v_call: TRBV2; j_call: TRBJ2-5; d_call: .
cdr3_aa: CASSLSGQGVGQPQHF; cdr3_nt: TGTGCCAGCAGTTTATCCGGACAGGGGGTCGGGCAGCCCCAGCATTTT; cdr3_length: 16; clone_size: .; v_call: TRBV27; j_call: TRBJ1-5; d_call: TRBD1
cdr3_aa: CASSFGSRTRRDREYNEQFF; cdr3_nt: TGTGCCAGCAGTTTCGGTTCTCGTACGAGAAGGGACAGGGAGTACAATGAGCAGTTCTTC; cdr3_length: 20; clone_size: .; v_call: TRBV27; j_call: TRBJ2-1; d_call: TRBD1
cdr3_aa: CASSPMTGPREQYF; cdr3_nt: TGTGCCAGCAGTCCTATGACCGGCCCCCGGGAGCAGTACTTC; cdr3_length: 14; clone_size: once; v_call: TRBV6-5; j_call: TRBJ2-7; d_call: .
cdr3_aa: CASSLEGGNTEAFF; cdr3_nt: TGTGCCAGCAGCTTAGAAGGAGGGAACACTGAAGCTTTCTTT; cdr3_length: 14; clone_size: once; v_call: TRBV11-1; j_call: TRBJ1-1; d_call: .
cdr3_aa: CASSAAISSPLHF; cdr3_nt: TGTGCCAGCAGCGCCGCGATAAGTTCACCCCTCCACTTT; cdr3_length: 13; clone_size: .; v_call: TRBV9; j_call: TRBJ1-6; d_call: .
cdr3_aa: CASSPEGGGYTF; cdr3_nt: TGCGCCAGCAGCCCGGAAGGGGGGGGCTACACCTTC; cdr3_length: 12; clone_size: few; v_call: TRBV5-1; j_call: TRBJ1-2; d_call: .
cdr3_aa: CASSFGLAETQYF; cdr3_nt: TGTGCCAGCAGCTTCGGACTAGCCGAGACCCAGTACTTC; cdr3_length: 13; clone_size: few; v_call: TRBV14; j_call: TRBJ2-5; d_call: TRBD2
cdr3_aa: CASSSTGTGFSETQYF; cdr3_nt: TGTGCCAGCAGCTCGACCGGGACAGGGTTTTCGGAGACCCAGTACTTC; cdr3_length: 16; clone_size: .; v_call: TRBV11-2; j_call: TRBJ2-5; d_call: TRBD1
cdr3_aa: CASSPPSGGLNEQFF; cdr3_nt: TGTGCCAGCAGCCCCCCCAGCGGGGGGTTGAATGAGCAGTTCTTC; cdr3_length: 15; clone_size: .; v_call: TRBV11-2; j_call: TRBJ2-1; d_call: TRBD2
cdr3_aa: CASSLARFGNNEQFF; cdr3_nt: TGCGCCAGCAGCTTGGCCAGGTTCGGGAACAATGAGCAGTTCTTC; cdr3_length: 15; clone_size: .; v_call: TRBV5-1; j_call: TRBJ2-1; d_call: .
cdr3_aa: CASSSGFSTDTQYF; cdr3_nt: TGTGCCAGCAGCTCAGGGTTTAGCACAGATACGCAGTATTTT; cdr3_length: 14; clone_size: .; v_call: TRBV7-3; j_call: TRBJ2-3; d_call: .
cdr3_aa: CASSPGDLKGDGYTF; cdr3_nt: TGCGCCAGCAGCCCGGGGGACCTAAAAGGGGATGGCTACACCTTC; cdr3_length: 15; clone_size: .; v_call: TRBV5-1; j_call: TRBJ1-2; d_call: .
cdr3_aa: CAISESDSMVLSYNEQFF; cdr3_nt: TGTGCCATCAGTGAGTCGGACAGTATGGTCCTCTCCTACAATGAGCAGTTCTTC; cdr3_length: 18; clone_size: .; v_call: TRBV10-3; j_call: TRBJ2-1; d_call: .
cdr3_aa: CASSVLSGGYTF; cdr3_nt: TGTGCCAGCAGTGTCCTCAGTGGAGGCTACACCTTC; cdr3_length: 12; clone_size: .; v_call: TRBV2; j_call: TRBJ1-2; d_call: .
cdr3_aa: CASSIYRTGSTGELFF; cdr3_nt: TGTGCCAGCAGCATATACCGGACAGGGAGCACCGGGGAGCTGTTTTTT; cdr3_length: 16; clone_size: .; v_call: TRBV7-9; j_call: TRBJ2-2; d_call: TRBD1
cdr3_aa: CASSPDPGQRKNYGYTF; cdr3_nt: TGTGCCAGCTCACCAGATCCAGGCCAGAGAAAAAACTATGGCTACACCTTC; cdr3_length: 17; clone_size: once; v_call: TRBV18; j_call: TRBJ1-2; d_call: .
cdr3_aa: CASSNQEKLFF; cdr3_nt: TGTGCCAGCAGTAACCAAGAAAAACTGTTTTTT; cdr3_length: 11; clone_size: .; v_call: TRBV28; j_call: TRBJ1-4; d_call: .
cdr3_aa: CASSFGQGNEAFF; cdr3_nt: TGTGCCAGCAGCTTCGGACAGGGGAATGAAGCTTTCTTT; cdr3_length: 13; clone_size: .; v_call: TRBV14; j_call: TRBJ1-1; d_call: TRBD1
cdr3_aa: CASTQTSTEAFF; cdr3_nt: TGTGCCAGCACCCAAACGAGCACTGAAGCTTTCTTT; cdr3_length: 12; clone_size: .; v_call: TRBV12-3/TRBV12-4; j_call: TRBJ1-1; d_call: .
cdr3_aa: CASSLLGQGVRQYF; cdr3_nt: TGTGCCAGCAGCTTACTGGGACAGGGAGTAAGGCAGTACTTC; cdr3_length: 14; clone_size: few; v_call: TRBV5-8; j_call: TRBJ2-7; d_call: TRBD1
cdr3_aa: CASSYGHTEAFF; cdr3_nt: TGTGCCAGTAGTTATGGGCACACTGAAGCTTTCTTT; cdr3_length: 12; clone_size: .; v_call: TRBV19; j_call: TRBJ1-1; d_call: .
cdr3_aa: CASSLRGANSPLHF; cdr3_nt: TGTGCCAGCAGTTTAAGGGGTGCGAATTCACCCCTCCACTTT; cdr3_length: 14; clone_size: once; v_call: TRBV28; j_call: TRBJ1-6; d_call: .
cdr3_aa: CASSTRTGGDEQYF; cdr3_nt: TGTGCCAGTAGTACCAGGACAGGGGGGGACGAGCAGTACTTC; cdr3_length: 14; clone_size: .; v_call: TRBV19; j_call: TRBJ2-7; d_call: TRBD1
cdr3_aa: CASSELRTGYGYTF; cdr3_nt: TGTGCCAGCAGTGAACTCCGGACAGGCTATGGCTACACCTTC; cdr3_length: 14; clone_size: .; v_call: TRBV6-1; j_call: TRBJ1-2; d_call: TRBD1
cdr3_aa: CASSLFDEQYF; cdr3_nt: TGTGCCAGCAGTTTATTCGACGAGCAGTACTTC; cdr3_length: 11; clone_size: .; v_call: TRBV28; j_call: TRBJ2-7; d_call: .
cdr3_aa: CASTSPEGEQPQHF; cdr3_nt: TGTGCCAGTACCTCCCCTGAGGGGGAACAGCCCCAGCATTTT; cdr3_length: 14; clone_size: .; v_call: TRBV19; j_call: TRBJ1-5; d_call: .
cdr3_aa: CASSQGRTGRNSPLHF; cdr3_nt: TGCGCCAGCAGCCAAGGCCGGACAGGGAGGAATTCACCCCTCCACTTT; cdr3_length: 16; clone_size: .; v_call: TRBV4-3; j_call: TRBJ1-6; d_call: TRBD1
cdr3_aa: CAWSGDRSTNEKLFF; cdr3_nt: TGTGCCTGGAGTGGGGACCGATCAACTAATGAAAAACTGTTTTTT; cdr3_length: 15; clone_size: few; v_call: TRBV30; j_call: TRBJ1-4; d_call: .
cdr3_aa: CAWSYPGGYQPQHF; cdr3_nt: TGTGCCTGGAGTTATCCGGGGGGTTATCAGCCCCAGCATTTT; cdr3_length: 14; clone_size: .; v_call: TRBV30; j_call: TRBJ1-5; d_call: .
cdr3_aa: CSVAGVGYEQYF; cdr3_nt: TGCAGCGTTGCCGGGGTAGGCTACGAGCAGTACTTC; cdr3_length: 12; clone_size: few; v_call: TRBV29-1; j_call: TRBJ2-7; d_call: .
cdr3_aa: CASSLALTSSGNTIYF; cdr3_nt: TGCGCCAGCAGCTTAGCCCTTACTTCGTCTGGAAACACCATATATTTT; cdr3_length: 16; clone_size: .; v_call: TRBV5-1; j_call: TRBJ1-3; d_call: .
cdr3_aa: CASSADRAGGELFF; cdr3_nt: TGTGCCAGCAGCGCGGACAGGGCAGGCGGGGAGCTGTTTTTT; cdr3_length: 14; clone_size: .; v_call: TRBV7-3; j_call: TRBJ2-2; d_call: TRBD1
cdr3_aa: CASSWTSGGAGTQYF; cdr3_nt: TGTGCCAGCAGCTGGACTAGCGGGGGGGCCGGTACGCAGTATTTT; cdr3_length: 15; clone_size: .; v_call: TRBV5-5; j_call: TRBJ2-3; d_call: TRBD2